This TCR beta chain was retrieved from a study of CDR3 diversity in severe acne. This clonotype has just a few counts. TCRdb passed the PCR reads through MiXCR, listing each CDR3 protein once. The sample gives tens of thousands of distinct CDR3 sequences, 49% of which show up once; around 10% is in the top ten. Sequenced input: blood. The clonotype originates from a male donor with severe acne vulgaris.

This chain's CDR3 is CASRLGQGTHEQYF. DNA of the CDR3: TGTGCCAGCAGACTCGGACAGGGTACCCACGAGCAGTACTTC. This chain joins TRBV3-1 and TRBJ2-7; the match to TRBD1 covers 8 bases. After removal of 6 bases from V and 5 bases from J, the junction contained 9 bases not matched to a gene. From germline, CDR1 is LGHDT and CDR2 YNNKEL (reference sequence). The CDR3 has 14 amino acids.